Listed below are T cell receptor beta chains from one sample, sequenced in a study of regulatory T cells in long-lasting Graves disease. TCRdb re-called the multiplex PCR reads through MiXCR, storing one row per CDR3 protein. The sample contains 300,000 to 400,000 distinct CDR3 sequences, around a sixth of which appear only once. The sequenced sample was peripheral blood mononuclear cells (PBMCs), obtained at new diagnosis, from a patient treated with antithyroid drugs. All receptors derive from a female donor with Graves disease. The CDR3 runs from the conserved cysteine through the conserved F or W. The D gene is left open where the match is weak. Rows may omit the clone size; those that give it use once, few, many or a size class.

CDR3: CASSSYAPGGRYEQFF
DNA: TGTGCCAGCAGCTCGTATGCGCCGGGGGGCCGTTATGAGCAGTTCTTC
size: few
V: TRBV7-6
J: TRBJ2-1
D: NA

CDR3: CSVQKGAGGKLFF
DNA: TGTAGCGTTCAAAAGGGGGCCGGTGGAAAACTGTTTTTT
size: few
V: TRBV29-1
J: TRBJ1-4
D: TRBD1

CDR3: CASSPRDRTEKLFF
DNA: TGTGCCAGCAGCCCCCGGGACAGAACCGAAAAACTGTTTTTT
size: many
V: TRBV7-8
J: TRBJ1-4
D: TRBD1

CDR3: CASSSSGPPTQETQYF
DNA: TGTGCCAGCAGCTCGTCAGGGCCCCCCACACAAGAGACCCAGTACTTC
size: many
V: TRBV11-2
J: TRBJ2-5
D: NA

CDR3: CATSSGSSHEQYF
DNA: TGTGCCACCTCTAGCGGGAGTAGCCACGAGCAGTACTTC
size: once
V: TRBV27
J: TRBJ2-7
D: TRBD2

CDR3: CSADRGGPVNTEAFF
DNA: TGCAGTGCCGATCGGGGGGGGCCCGTGAACACTGAAGCTTTCTTT
size: NA
V: TRBV20-1
J: TRBJ1-1
D: NA

CDR3: CANSPAGLSEAFF
DNA: TGTGCCAACTCACCGGCTGGTCTTTCGGAAGCTTTCTTT
size: many
V: TRBV18
J: TRBJ1-1
D: NA

CDR3: CASRDRQGGNSPLHF
DNA: TGTGCCAGCAGGGATCGACAGGGTGGAAATTCACCCCTCCACTTT
size: many
V: TRBV28
J: TRBJ1-6
D: TRBD1

CDR3: CSVGKMGEYYGYTF
DNA: TGCAGCGTGGGGAAAATGGGGGAATACTATGGCTACACCTTC
size: many
V: TRBV29-1
J: TRBJ1-2
D: NA

CDR3: CSVPWNRDREATDTQYF
DNA: TGCAGCGTCCCGTGGAACCGGGACAGGGAAGCCACAGATACGCAGTATTTT
size: many
V: TRBV29-1
J: TRBJ2-3
D: TRBD1

CDR3: CATSRRDVGNYEQYF
DNA: TGTGCCACCAGCAGACGGGACGTAGGAAACTACGAGCAGTACTTC
size: few
V: TRBV15
J: TRBJ2-7
D: NA

CDR3: CASSEGGDRETQYF
DNA: TGTGCCAGCAGTGAAGGTGGGGACAGAGAGACCCAGTACTTC
size: few
V: TRBV25-1
J: TRBJ2-5
D: TRBD1

CDR3: CASSVSHQGDSNYGYTF
DNA: TGTGCCAGCAGCGTATCCCATCAGGGGGACTCTAACTATGGCTACACCTTC
size: many
V: TRBV9
J: TRBJ1-2
D: TRBD1

CDR3: CASARGNTEAFF
DNA: TGCGCCAGCGCACGGGGAAACACTGAAGCTTTCTTT
size: few
V: TRBV10-2
J: TRBJ1-1
D: NA

CDR3: CASTHGGTQETQYF
DNA: TGTGCCAGCACCCACGGGGGGACCCAAGAGACCCAGTACTTC
size: NA
V: TRBV6-2/TRBV6-3
J: TRBJ2-5
D: TRBD2

CDR3: CASSLYSSGEQFF
DNA: TGTGCCAGCAGTTTATATTCTAGCGGTGAGCAGTTCTTC
size: many
V: TRBV28
J: TRBJ2-1
D: TRBD2

CDR3: CASSLLEGTGELFF
DNA: TGTGCCAGCAGCTTGCTAGAGGGCACCGGGGAGCTGTTTTTT
size: many
V: TRBV5-5
J: TRBJ2-2
D: NA

CDR3: CASRGLAGAPKNIQYF
DNA: TGTGCCAGCAGGGGGCTAGCGGGCGCTCCCAAAAACATTCAGTACTTC
size: few
V: TRBV6-2/TRBV6-3
J: TRBJ2-4
D: TRBD2

CDR3: CAWSRDQTDTQYF
DNA: TGTGCCTGGAGCCGGGACCAGACAGATACGCAGTATTTT
size: many
V: TRBV30
J: TRBJ2-3
D: NA

CDR3: CASSFRPATDTGNTEAFF
DNA: TGTGCCAGCAGTTTCAGGCCCGCCACAGATACCGGGAACACTGAAGCTTTCTTT
size: many
V: TRBV28
J: TRBJ1-1
D: NA

CDR3: CASSLAPGFWYTF
DNA: TGTGCCAGCAGCTTGGCCCCAGGATTTTGGTACACCTTC
size: many
V: TRBV5-6
J: TRBJ1-2
D: NA

CDR3: CATSPGMPQKVNQPQHF
DNA: TGTGCCACCAGTCCAGGCATGCCCCAGAAAGTTAATCAGCCCCAGCATTTT
size: few
V: TRBV24-1
J: TRBJ1-5
D: NA

CDR3: CSAREFYEQYF
DNA: TGCAGTGCTAGAGAGTTCTACGAGCAGTACTTC
size: many
V: TRBV20-1
J: TRBJ2-7
D: NA

CDR3: CASLFLGSNQPQHF
DNA: TGTGCCAGCCTTTTCCTGGGGAGCAATCAGCCCCAGCATTTT
size: few
V: TRBV6-1
J: TRBJ1-5
D: NA

CDR3: CASSLEDRHNQPQHF
DNA: TGCGCCAGCAGCCTGGAGGACAGGCATAATCAGCCCCAGCATTTT
size: many
V: TRBV4-1
J: TRBJ1-5
D: TRBD1

CDR3: CSASPGTSGSNEQYF
DNA: TGCAGTGCTAGTCCCGGGACTAGCGGGAGTAACGAGCAGTACTTC
size: NA
V: TRBV20-1
J: TRBJ2-7
D: TRBD2

CDR3: CASSPGGRGTTYEQYF
DNA: TGTGCCAGCAGTCCTGGGGGAAGGGGGACCACCTACGAGCAGTACTTC
size: many
V: TRBV12-3/TRBV12-4
J: TRBJ2-7
D: NA

CDR3: CASSQDLKVLMNTEAFF
DNA: TGCGCCAGCAGCCAAGATCTGAAAGTGTTAATGAACACTGAAGCTTTCTTT
size: NA
V: TRBV4-1
J: TRBJ1-1
D: NA

CDR3: CSVEEGVQGRFSYGYTF
DNA: TGCAGCGTTGAAGAAGGGGTCCAGGGTCGGTTTAGTTATGGCTACACCTTC
size: NA
V: TRBV29-1
J: TRBJ1-2
D: NA

CDR3: CASSIVGQSYEQYF
DNA: TGTGCCAGTAGTATAGTGGGACAGTCCTACGAGCAGTACTTC
size: NA
V: TRBV19
J: TRBJ2-7
D: TRBD1

CDR3: CASTGRATEAFF
DNA: TGTGCCAGCACTGGCAGGGCCACTGAAGCTTTCTTT
size: many
V: TRBV12-3/TRBV12-4
J: TRBJ1-1
D: NA

CDR3: CASSLPPTQETQYF
DNA: TGTGCCAGCAGTTTGCCCCCGACCCAAGAGACCCAGTACTTC
size: many
V: TRBV28
J: TRBJ2-5
D: NA

CDR3: CASRPTLGQGQFF
DNA: TGTGCCAGCAGGCCAACCCTGGGACAGGGGCAGTTCTTC
size: many
V: TRBV28
J: TRBJ2-1
D: TRBD1

CDR3: CASSEWGGDAYNEQFF
DNA: TGTGCCAGCAGTGAATGGGGGGGAGATGCCTACAATGAGCAGTTCTTC
size: few
V: TRBV25-1
J: TRBJ2-1
D: TRBD2

CDR3: CASSEGAGNTGELFF
DNA: TGTGCCAGCAGTGAAGGGGCGGGGAACACCGGGGAGCTGTTTTTT
size: many
V: TRBV2
J: TRBJ2-2
D: NA

CDR3: CASRLRGLGAQETQYF
DNA: TGTGCCAGCAGACTTCGAGGTTTGGGGGCTCAAGAGACCCAGTACTTC
size: many
V: TRBV3-1
J: TRBJ2-5
D: NA

CDR3: CSVEAGTRTTEAFF
DNA: TGCAGCGTTGAAGCGGGTACTAGGACTACTGAAGCTTTCTTT
size: many
V: TRBV29-1
J: TRBJ1-1
D: NA

CDR3: CASSYRVSYEQYF
DNA: TGTGCCAGCAGTTATCGGGTGAGCTACGAGCAGTACTTC
size: many
V: TRBV6-5
J: TRBJ2-7
D: NA

CDR3: CASSLAGLAGGRLDTQYF
DNA: TGTGCCAGCAGCTTAGCTGGCCTGGCGGGAGGAAGGTTAGATACGCAGTATTTT
size: many
V: TRBV11-2
J: TRBJ2-3
D: TRBD2

CDR3: CASTAGGSSYNEQFF
DNA: TGTGCCAGCACCGCGGGGGGAAGCTCCTACAATGAGCAGTTCTTC
size: many
V: TRBV11-2
J: TRBJ2-1
D: TRBD2

CDR3: CASSSYDRGRQYF
DNA: TGTGCCAGCAGCTCTTACGACAGGGGAAGGCAGTACTTC
size: NA
V: TRBV7-2
J: TRBJ2-7
D: TRBD1

CDR3: CASSSGRMSEKLFF
DNA: TGTGCCAGCAGCTCGGGGCGAATGAGTGAAAAACTGTTTTTT
size: few
V: TRBV7-9
J: TRBJ1-4
D: NA

CDR3: CASVGESGNTIYF
DNA: TGTGCCAGCGTGGGGGAATCTGGAAACACCATATATTTT
size: NA
V: TRBV7-9
J: TRBJ1-3
D: NA

CDR3: CASSRGQGRTEAFF
DNA: TGTGCCAGCAGTCGTGGACAGGGAAGGACTGAAGCTTTCTTT
size: many
V: TRBV2
J: TRBJ1-1
D: TRBD1

CDR3: CASSSGQSAFF
DNA: TGTGCCAGCAGCTCCGGACAGTCTGCTTTCTTT
size: many
V: TRBV11-2
J: TRBJ1-1
D: NA

CDR3: CASSLLDKNTEAFF
DNA: TGTGCCAGCAGCCTCCTGGACAAAAACACTGAAGCTTTCTTT
size: many
V: TRBV3-1
J: TRBJ1-1
D: NA

CDR3: CASSLEMRYEQYF
DNA: TGTGCCAGCAGTTTAGAGATGCGGTACGAGCAGTACTTC
size: once
V: TRBV12-3/TRBV12-4
J: TRBJ2-7
D: NA

CDR3: CASRDRGGSQPQHF
DNA: TGTGCCAGCAGAGACAGGGGAGGGAGCCAGCCCCAGCATTTT
size: many
V: TRBV12-3/TRBV12-4
J: TRBJ1-5
D: TRBD1

CDR3: CASSRRQGESGELFF
DNA: TGTGCCAGCAGCCGGAGACAGGGGGAGTCCGGGGAGCTGTTTTTT
size: few
V: TRBV4-2
J: TRBJ2-2
D: TRBD1

CDR3: CASGRAAMGEQFF
DNA: TGTGCCAGCGGCAGGGCCGCCATGGGTGAGCAGTTCTTC
size: many
V: TRBV6-1
J: TRBJ2-1
D: NA

CDR3: CASSLVGLEQFF
DNA: TGTGCCAGCAGCTTAGTAGGGCTTGAGCAGTTCTTC
size: many
V: TRBV7-2
J: TRBJ2-1
D: NA

CDR3: CASSFGLAGGRGNIQYF
DNA: TGTGCCAGCAGTTTTGGACTAGCGGGGGGGCGGGGGAACATTCAGTACTTC
size: NA
V: TRBV12-3/TRBV12-4
J: TRBJ2-4
D: TRBD2

CDR3: CASRGTEDTF
DNA: TGTGCCAGCAGAGGGACAGAAGACACCTTC
size: many
V: TRBV2
J: TRBJ1-2
D: TRBD1

CDR3: CASSLRAASSNQPQHF
DNA: TGCGCCAGCAGCTTGAGGGCGGCCTCTAGCAATCAGCCCCAGCATTTT
size: NA
V: TRBV5-1
J: TRBJ1-5
D: NA

CDR3: CASSNRTFGEKLFF
DNA: TGTGCCAGCAGTAATCGGACGTTTGGAGAAAAACTGTTTTTT
size: few
V: TRBV25-1
J: TRBJ1-4
D: NA

CDR3: CASRGGIPIYGYTF
DNA: TGTGCCAGCAGGGGGGGCATACCGATCTATGGCTACACCTTC
size: many
V: TRBV6-1
J: TRBJ1-2
D: NA

CDR3: CAAGAPLADTQYF
DNA: TGTGCCGCTGGGGCCCCTTTGGCAGATACGCAGTATTTT
size: many
V: TRBV10-3
J: TRBJ2-3
D: NA

CDR3: CASSLVREANLNSNSPLHF
DNA: TGTGCCAGCAGCTTAGTGCGAGAGGCAAATCTGAACTCGAATTCACCCCTCCACTTT
size: many
V: TRBV7-2
J: TRBJ1-6
D: NA